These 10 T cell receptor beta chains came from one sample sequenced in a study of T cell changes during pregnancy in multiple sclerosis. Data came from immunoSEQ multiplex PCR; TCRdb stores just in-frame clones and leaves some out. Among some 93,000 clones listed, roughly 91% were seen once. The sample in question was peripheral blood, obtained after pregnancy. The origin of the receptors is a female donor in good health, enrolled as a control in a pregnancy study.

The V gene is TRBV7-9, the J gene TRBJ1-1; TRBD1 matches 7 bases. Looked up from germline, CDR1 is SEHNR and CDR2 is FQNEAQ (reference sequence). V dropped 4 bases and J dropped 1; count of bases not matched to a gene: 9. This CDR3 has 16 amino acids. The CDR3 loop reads CASSWGTTGKNTEAFF. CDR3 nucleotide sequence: TGTGCCAGCAGCTGGGGCACGACAGGGAAGAACACTGAAGCTTTCTTT.

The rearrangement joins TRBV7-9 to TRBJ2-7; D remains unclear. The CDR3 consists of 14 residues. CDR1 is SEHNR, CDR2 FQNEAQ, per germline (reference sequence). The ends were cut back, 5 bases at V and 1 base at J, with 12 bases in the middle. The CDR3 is CASSATGFSYEQYF. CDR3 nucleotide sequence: TGTGCCAGCAGCGCCACGGGTTTTTCCTACGAGCAGTACTTC.

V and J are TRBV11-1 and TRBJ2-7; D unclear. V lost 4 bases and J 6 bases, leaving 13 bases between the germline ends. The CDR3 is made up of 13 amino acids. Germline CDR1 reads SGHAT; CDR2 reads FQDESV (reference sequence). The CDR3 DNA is TGTGCCAGCAGCTACCTAGGCGAGGCCGAGCAGTACTTC. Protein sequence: CASSYLGEAEQYF. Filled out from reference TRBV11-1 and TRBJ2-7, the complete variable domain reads EAEVAQSPRYKITEKSQAVAFWCDPISGHATLYWYRQILGQGPELLVQFQDESVVDDSQLPKDRFSAERLKGVDSTLKIQPAELGDSAMYLCASSYLGEAEQYFGPGTRLTVT.

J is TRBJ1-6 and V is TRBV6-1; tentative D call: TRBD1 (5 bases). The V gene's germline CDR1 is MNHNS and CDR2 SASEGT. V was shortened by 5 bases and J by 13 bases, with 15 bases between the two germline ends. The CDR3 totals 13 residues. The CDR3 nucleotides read TGTGCCAGCAGTCTCCGACAGCTCATCCCCCTCCACTTT. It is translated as CASSLRQLIPLHF.

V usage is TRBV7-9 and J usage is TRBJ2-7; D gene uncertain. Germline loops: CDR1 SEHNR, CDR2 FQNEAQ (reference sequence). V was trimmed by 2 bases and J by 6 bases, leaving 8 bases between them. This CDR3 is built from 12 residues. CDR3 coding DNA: TGTGCCAGCAGCTTACGTCAGCGCGAGCAGTACTTC. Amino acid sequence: CASSLRQREQYF.

The CDR3 DNA is TGTGCCAGCAGCTTGACGGGGTTACTCACCATGGGTGGCTACACCTTC. It codes for CASSLTGLLTMGGYTF. V usage is TRBV5-8 and J usage is TRBJ1-2; D is ambiguous. This CDR3 contains 16 residues. Germline CDR1 is SGHTS and CDR2 is YDEGEE. Trimming took off 1 base at V and 7 bases at J, with 20 bases between the two ends.

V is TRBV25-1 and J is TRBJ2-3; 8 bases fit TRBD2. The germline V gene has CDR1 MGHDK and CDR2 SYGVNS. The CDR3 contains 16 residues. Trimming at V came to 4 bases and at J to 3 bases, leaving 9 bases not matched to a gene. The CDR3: CASSARGSGVTDTQYF. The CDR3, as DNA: TGTGCCAGCAGTGCCCGCGGTAGCGGGGTGACAGATACGCAGTATTTT. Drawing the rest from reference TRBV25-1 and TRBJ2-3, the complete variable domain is EADIYQTPRYLVIGTGKKITLECSQTMGHDKMYWYQQDPGMELHLIHYSYGVNSTEKGDLSSESTVSRIRTEHFPLTLESARPSHTSQYLCASSARGSGVTDTQYFGPGTRLTVL.

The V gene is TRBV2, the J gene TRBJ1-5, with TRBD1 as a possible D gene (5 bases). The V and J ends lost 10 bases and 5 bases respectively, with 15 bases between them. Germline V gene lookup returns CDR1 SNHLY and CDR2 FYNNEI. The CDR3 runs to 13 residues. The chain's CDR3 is CATGGGLDQPQHF. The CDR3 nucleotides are TGTGCCACTGGGGGGGGTCTTGATCAGCCCCAGCATTTT.

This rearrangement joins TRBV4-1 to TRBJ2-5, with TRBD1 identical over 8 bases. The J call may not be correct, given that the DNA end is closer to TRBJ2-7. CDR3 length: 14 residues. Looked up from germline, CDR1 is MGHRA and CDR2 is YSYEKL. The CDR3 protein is CASSQRTGSGEQYF. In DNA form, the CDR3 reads TGCGCCAGCAGCCAACGGACAGGGAGCGGCGAGCAGTACTTC.

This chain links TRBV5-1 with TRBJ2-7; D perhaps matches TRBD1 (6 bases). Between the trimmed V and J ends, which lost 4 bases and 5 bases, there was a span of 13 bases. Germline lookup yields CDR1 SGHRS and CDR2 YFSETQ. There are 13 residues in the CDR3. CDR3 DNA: TGCGCCAGCAGCCCAGGGGTTTTCAACGAGCAGTACTTC. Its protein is CASSPGVFNEQYF.